The 12 T cell receptor beta chains below were found in one sample sequenced in a study of blood T cell repertoires in COVID-19. This table comes from immunoSEQ multiplex PCR, and its TCRdb copy is limited to in-frame clones, with some not included. The sample contains about 140,000 clones, about four fifths of which appear only once. Material: peripheral blood. The receptor source for this set is a man at least 80 years old with acute or convalescent COVID-19.

This clone has a single count. This sequence joins TRBV7-2 and TRBJ1-4; D is possibly TRBD1 (5 bases). Trimming pared 2 bases from V and 3 bases from J, leaving 7 bases between. Germline V gene lookup returns CDR1 SGHTA and CDR2 FQGNSA. The CDR3 is made up of 14 amino acids. Written as DNA, the CDR3 is TGTGCCAGCAGCTTACAGGGTTCTAATGAAAAACTGTTTTTT. This translates into CASSLQGSNEKLFF.

The rearrangement links TRBV10-3 to TRBJ2-3, with D uncertain. The CDR3 is 14 residues long. Germline V lookup: CDR1 ENHRY, CDR2 SYGVKD. V shed 3 bases and J shed 0 bases, with 7 bases lying between them. In nucleotides, the CDR3 is TGTGCCATCAGTGAACAGAAGAGCACAGATACGCAGTATTTT. As protein: CAISEQKSTDTQYF.

The chain recombines TRBV6-2 or TRBV6-3 with TRBJ2-3; D possibly corresponds to TRBD2 (6 bases). The CDR3 totals 16 residues. Looked up from germline, CDR1 is MNHEY and CDR2 is SVGEGT. Trimming removed 0 bases at V and 0 bases at J, with 10 bases between. This chain's CDR3 is CASSYSRESSTDTQYF. The CDR3 bases are TGTGCCAGCAGTTACTCGCGGGAATCTAGCACAGATACGCAGTATTTT.

This chain connects TRBV5-5 to TRBJ2-3; TRBD1 is a possible D gene (6 bases). The CDR3 runs to 15 residues. Germline loops: CDR1 SGHKS, CDR2 YYEKEE (reference sequence). Trimming cost V 0 bases and J 0 bases, with 8 bases left between them. CDR3 residues: CASSLGGHSTDTQYF. For the CDR3, the DNA is TGTGCCAGCAGCTTGGGGGGACACAGCACAGATACGCAGTATTTT.

This clone showed up just once. The CDR3, as DNA: TGTGCCAGCAGTGATACAGGGGGCGAGGTCTATGGCTACACCTTC. Translating gives CASSDTGGEVYGYTF. The chain employs TRBV25-1 and TRBJ1-2; 9 bases map to TRBD1. From germline, CDR1 is MGHDK and CDR2 SYGVNS. The CDR3 sequence is 15 residues long. The J segment lost 4 bases and the V segment lost 3 bases, leaving 6 bases of the junction unmatched.

The chain is built from TRBV2 and TRBJ2-5, with D tentatively TRBD1 (5 bases). Between the trimmed V and J ends, which lost 6 bases and 5 bases, there was a span of 16 bases. The CDR3 has 14 residues. The V gene's germline CDR1 is SNHLY and CDR2 FYNNEI. Here the CDR3 DNA reads TGTGCCAGCAGCGCTGGACACTCCGGTGAGACCCAGTACTTC. Translation: CASSAGHSGETQYF.

The genes are TRBV4-1 and TRBJ2-2; D not certain. Trimming removed 1 base from V and 0 bases from J, with 6 bases in between. This CDR3 is 15 amino acids long. From germline, CDR1 is MGHRA and CDR2 YSYEKL. The CDR3 nucleotides read TGCGCCAGCAGCCAAGGGCAGTCGAACACCGGGGAGCTGTTTTTT. Translation: CASSQGQSNTGELFF.

V and J are TRBV4-2 and TRBJ2-5; the match to TRBD1 covers 7 bases. J lost 5 bases, V lost 4 bases, and 10 bases had no gene match. CDR1 and CDR2 from the germline V gene are LGHNA and YNFKEQ. CDR3 size: 15 residues. CDR3 amino acids: CASSPRQGFGETQYF. As DNA, the CDR3 is TGTGCCAGCAGCCCCCGACAGGGATTCGGGGAGACCCAGTACTTC.

This chain links TRBV5-1 with TRBJ2-1, with TRBD1 matching over 9 bases. The germline V gene encodes CDR1 SGHRS and CDR2 YFSETQ. The CDR3 has 17 amino acids. V lost 0 bases and J lost 2; bases outside the gene matches: 6. The CDR3 DNA follows: TGCGCCAGCAGCTTGGCGGCGGGGACAGGGACCTACAATGAGCAGTTCTTC. This translates into CASSLAAGTGTYNEQFF.

The V gene is TRBV14, the J gene TRBJ2-1, with 10 bases lining up with TRBD2. CDR1 and CDR2 (germline): SGHDN, FVKESK. The CDR3 loop spans 15 amino acids. With 2 bases clipped from V and 4 bases from J, the junction kept 2 bases outside the gene matches. The CDR3 is CASSQIAGGYNEQFF. The DNA for the CDR3 is TGTGCCAGCAGCCAAATAGCGGGGGGATACAATGAGCAGTTCTTC.

The table lists this clone with a few counts. The V and J genes are TRBV18 and TRBJ2-1, with 8 nucleotides matching TRBD1. The length of the CDR3 is 15 residues. In germline, CDR1 is KGHSH, CDR2 LQKENI. Trimming removed 0 bases from V and 6 bases from J; junction bases left unmatched: 4. CDR3 sequence reads: CASSPPSGQGNEQFF. In DNA, the CDR3 is TGTGCCAGCTCACCACCGAGCGGACAGGGCAATGAGCAGTTCTTC.

The V gene is TRBV28, the J gene TRBJ2-1; the D is unclear. The CDR3 is 11 residues long. Germline V CDR1 and CDR2: MDHEN, SYDVKM. Trimming shortened V by 6 bases and J by 5 bases, and 5 bases separated the two germline ends. The chain's CDR3 is CASRSDNEQFF. In DNA form, the CDR3 reads TGTGCCAGCAGATCTGACAATGAGCAGTTCTTC.